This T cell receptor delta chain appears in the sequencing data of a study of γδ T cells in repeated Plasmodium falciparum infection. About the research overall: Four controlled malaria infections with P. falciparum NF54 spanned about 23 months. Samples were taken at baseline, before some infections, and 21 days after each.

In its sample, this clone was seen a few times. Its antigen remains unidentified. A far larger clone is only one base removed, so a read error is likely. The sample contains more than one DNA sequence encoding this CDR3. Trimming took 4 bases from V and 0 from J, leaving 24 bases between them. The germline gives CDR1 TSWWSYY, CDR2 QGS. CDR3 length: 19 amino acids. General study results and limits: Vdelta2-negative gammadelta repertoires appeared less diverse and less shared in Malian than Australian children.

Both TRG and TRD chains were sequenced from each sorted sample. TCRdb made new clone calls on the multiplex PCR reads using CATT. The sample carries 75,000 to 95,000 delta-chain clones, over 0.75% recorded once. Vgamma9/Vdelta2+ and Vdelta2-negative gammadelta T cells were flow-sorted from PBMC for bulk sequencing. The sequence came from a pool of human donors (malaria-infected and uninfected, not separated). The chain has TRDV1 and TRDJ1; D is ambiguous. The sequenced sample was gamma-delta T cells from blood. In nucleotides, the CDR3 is TGTGCTCTTGGGGGAAGGCTTAAAAAGTCCCTCCGGTACACCGATAAACTCATCTTT. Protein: CALGGRLKKSLRYTDKLIF.